The clone carrying this TCR beta chain was counted many times. Its antigen remains unknown. The sample originates from a study of T cell repertoires in cytomegalovirus infection. As for the study in general: Indications came from public TCR beta signatures; they pointed to CMV infection and to a matching HLA type. Findings of the study overall: CMV-specific HLA-C-restricted TCR beta clonotypes dominated the ex vivo response. There were carriers of CMV plus the relevant HLA, and cumulative public TCR beta family frequency identified them.

MiXCR, run by TCRdb on the reads, gives a single entry per CDR3 protein. Of around 210,000 distinct CDR3 sequences in the sample, 6.5% are singletons; the top ten hold roughly 6.5%. The CDR3 consists of 17 residues. The V and J ends lost 0 bases and 6 bases, in that order; junction bases with no gene match: 8. Germline lookup yields CDR1 LGHNA and CDR2 YSLEER. The sequence came from a human donor in good health (CMV status not recorded). Some clones in this sample may be carry-over from other donors' samples. V and J are TRBV4-3 and TRBJ2-1, with 10 bases that match TRBD2. Sequenced: PBMCs. This CDR3 is CASSQDRFSGGTNEQFF. The CDR3 nucleotides read TGCGCCAGCAGCCAAGATCGTTTTAGCGGGGGGACCAATGAGCAGTTCTTC.